The present entry profiles one TCR beta chain with its context. Its antigen remains unidentified. Base quality data are lacking; no much larger clone is found one base away. The data originate from a study of memory CD4+ T cells and cytomegalovirus serostatus (dated by TCRdb to 2018 to 2020). For the wider study: A total of some 33 healthy Belgian adults, of whom 9 were CMV seropositive and about 25 were CMV seronegative, were included in the cohort. To replicate a published TCR-based CMV serostatus classifier, the study sequenced CD4+ memory TCRbeta repertoires from a Belgian cohort whose cytomegalovirus serostatus was known. General findings and caveats noted by the study authors: The original-framework classifier achieved a median bootstrapped AUC of about 0.94 with a 95% CI of 0.76-1.00 on the Belgian cohort. Of 170 or so previously reported CMV-associated TCRbeta sequences, 67 appeared in the CD4+ memory repertoires, each in one to five individuals. For CMV serostatus prediction, a median bootstrapped AUC of roughly 0.94 was reached with the original framework, and a median bootstrapped AUC of approximately 0.9 was reached with a US-trained random forest. Only CD4+CD45RO+ memory cells were sequenced, in contrast to the original study, which included naive and memory CD4+ and CD8+ populations. The results were interpreted as suggesting that the CMV-associated TCR signature is largely present in the CD4+ memory repertoire.

A FACSAria II was used to sort memory CD4+ T cells, defined as single viable CD3+CD4+CD8-CD45RO+ cells. CMV serostatus was assessed using a Roche Elecsys assay, by which serum IgG against CMV pp150, pp28, p38 and p52 was detected. After the samples were thawed, total CD4+ T cells were enriched through positive selection using CD4 magnetic microbeads. The samples came from a different study that was designed specifically to examine the CD4+ T cell memory repertoire. Following standard operating procedures, peripheral blood mononuclear cells were isolated and cryopreserved, while serum was kept at -80 degrees C. CD3-PerCP (BW264/56), CD4-APC (RPA-T4), CD45RO-PE (UCHT1) and CD8-Pacific Orange (3B5) antibodies were used for staining, and non-viable cells were excluded with Sytox blue. Genomic DNA was extracted from sorted cells with the Quick-DNA Microprep Kit. Amplification of TCRbeta DNA was done with the immunoSEQ hsTCRbeta kit, following the protocol from the manufacturer. TCRbeta libraries were sequenced on an Illumina MiSeq instrument. On the authors' methods: Following removal of out-of-frame sequences, some 2 million distinct TCRbeta sequences were retained, with an average of roughly 70,000 per individual. Each individual was scored by the count of around 160 previously reported CMV-associated TCRbeta sequences and the total productive distinct TCRbeta count. A beta-binomial model was reimplemented in Python, and scikit-learn random forests with default parameters were trained on data from the US cohort. Classifier performance on the Belgian cohort was summarized as median AUC with percentile confidence intervals over 10,000 bootstrap iterations. TCRdb re-hosts the immuneACCESS table, in-frame sequences only. Its copies lack some clones; in the studies checked, an unresolved V gene accounts for under half of them, and the cause for the rest is not known. V and J calls and clone size are as listed in that table; D and trimming were resolved from the DNA. This sample comprises 40,000 to 45,000 clones, less than 85% of them detected only once. The ten top clones hold roughly 1.9% of the sample.

Including cysteine and phenylalanine, the CDR3 has 18 amino acids. CDR3 DNA only is kept here, 54 bases in frame from base 1. Trimming removed 0 bases from V and 2 bases from J, leaving 17 bases between the germline ends. Per the germline V gene, SNHLY is the CDR1 and FYNNEI is the CDR2. Sequencing was done on a sample of memory CD4+ T cells from blood. This receptor was identified in an adult in good health and CMV-seronegative. The receptor chain draws on TRBV2 and TRBJ2-1; a tentative D match to TRBD2 spans 7 bases. The CDR3 region: CASSEAVRGGGTYNEQFF. In nucleotides, the sequence is TGTGCCAGCAGTGAAGCTGTCCGAGGGGGGGGCACCTACAATGAGCAGTTCTTC.